This T cell receptor (beta chain) was recovered during a study of blood T cell repertoires in COVID-19. Study-level background: COVID-19 samples from acute and convalescent phases originated in the United States, Italy and Spain. Sample material is recorded as cDNA or gDNA derived from T cells, B-cell-depleted T cells, or PBMCs.

In the original analysis: By means of reference gene primer amplification, nucleated cell counts were estimated. Some clones are missing from TCRdb's copy, which holds only in-frame ones; the method was immunoSEQ multiplex PCR. For V, J and clone size, that table is used; D and trimming come from the DNA. Here the sample spans tens of thousands of clones, roughly nine tenths being singletons. Input material: peripheral blood. This clonotype originated in a man between 45 and 60 years old with active or convalescent COVID-19.

CDR3 nucleotide sequence: TGTGCCAGTAGTAGGGGGACAGGGGGCTCTTTTGAGCAGTTCTTC. It yields the protein CASSRGTGGSFEQFF. The chain joins TRBV19 to TRBJ2-1; TRBD1 agrees at 12 bases. The junction had 7 bases not matched to a gene; V was cut back by 4 bases and J by 9 bases. Germline V lookup: CDR1 LNHDA, CDR2 SQIVND (reference sequence). The CDR3 runs to 15 residues.